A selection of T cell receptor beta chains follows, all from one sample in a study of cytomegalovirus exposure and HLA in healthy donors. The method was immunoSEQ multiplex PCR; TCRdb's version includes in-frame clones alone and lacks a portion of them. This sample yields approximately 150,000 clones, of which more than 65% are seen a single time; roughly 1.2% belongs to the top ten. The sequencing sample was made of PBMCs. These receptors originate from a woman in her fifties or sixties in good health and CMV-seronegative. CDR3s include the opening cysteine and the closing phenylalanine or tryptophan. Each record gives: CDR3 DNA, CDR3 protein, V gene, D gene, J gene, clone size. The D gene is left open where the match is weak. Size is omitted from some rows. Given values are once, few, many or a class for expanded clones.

CDR3nt: TGTGCCTGGAAAGGACAGGGTTCCTACAATGAGCAGTTCTTC
CDR3aa: CAWKGQGSYNEQFF
v_gene: TRBV30
d_gene: TRBD1
j_gene: TRBJ2-1
abundance: -

CDR3nt: TGTGCCAGCAGTGTGTCTAGCGGGCCTACCTACGAGCAGTACTTC
CDR3aa: CASSVSSGPTYEQYF
v_gene: TRBV6-4
d_gene: TRBD2
j_gene: TRBJ2-7
abundance: -

CDR3nt: TGTGCCAGCAGCGCAAGGGGACTAGCGAACTACAATGAGCAGTTCTTC
CDR3aa: CASSARGLANYNEQFF
v_gene: TRBV6-4
d_gene: TRBD2
j_gene: TRBJ2-1
abundance: -

CDR3nt: TGCGCCAGCAGCTTGGGACTTCTAGCGGGGGGTAACACCGGGGAGCTGTTTTTT
CDR3aa: CASSLGLLAGGNTGELFF
v_gene: TRBV5-1
d_gene: TRBD2
j_gene: TRBJ2-2
abundance: -

CDR3nt: TGTGCCAGCAGTTGGACACAGGGGGCTCGCCTGGCTAATGAAAAACTGTTTTTT
CDR3aa: CASSWTQGARLANEKLFF
v_gene: TRBV5-4
d_gene: TRBD1
j_gene: TRBJ1-4
abundance: -

CDR3nt: TGTGCCAGCAGTGACTCGGCTAGTCGCGCAGATACGCAGTATTTT
CDR3aa: CASSDSASRADTQYF
v_gene: TRBV6-4
d_gene: -
j_gene: TRBJ2-3
abundance: -

CDR3nt: TGTGCCAGCAGCTTACTCGCAGGCTCCTACAATGAGCAGTTCTTC
CDR3aa: CASSLLAGSYNEQFF
v_gene: TRBV7-9
d_gene: -
j_gene: TRBJ2-1
abundance: -

CDR3nt: TGCAGCGGCAATAGCTATGAGCAGTTCTTC
CDR3aa: CSGNSYEQFF
v_gene: TRBV29-1
d_gene: -
j_gene: TRBJ2-1
abundance: -

CDR3nt: TGTGCCAGCAGCCAAGAGGGAGGGTTGATCGGCTACACCTTC
CDR3aa: CASSQEGGLIGYTF
v_gene: TRBV4-2
d_gene: -
j_gene: TRBJ1-2
abundance: -

CDR3nt: TGTGCCAGCAGTGGGACAGGGTTATTATTCTACTTC
CDR3aa: CASSGTGLLFYF
v_gene: TRBV6-5
d_gene: TRBD1
j_gene: TRBJ2-7
abundance: -

CDR3nt: TGCAGCGTTAAGAACAAAAACACTGAAGCTTTCTTT
CDR3aa: CSVKNKNTEAFF
v_gene: TRBV29-1
d_gene: -
j_gene: TRBJ1-1
abundance: -

CDR3nt: TGTGCCATCACCCCCCAGAGACAGAACACTGAAGCTTTCTTT
CDR3aa: CAITPQRQNTEAFF
v_gene: TRBV10-3
d_gene: -
j_gene: TRBJ1-1
abundance: -

CDR3nt: TGTGCCAGCAGCCGCGGGGGTAGCGGGAGGTCCCGACTCGGGGAGCTGTTTTTT
CDR3aa: CASSRGGSGRSRLGELFF
v_gene: TRBV7-8
d_gene: TRBD2
j_gene: TRBJ2-2
abundance: few

CDR3nt: TGTGACCAGAGGCAGAAGAAAAACTACGAGCAGTACTTC
CDR3aa: CDQRQKKNYEQYF
v_gene: TRBV30
d_gene: -
j_gene: TRBJ2-7
abundance: -

CDR3nt: TGTGCCAGCAGTTTCTTGCAGACTGGCCTTCGACACGAGCAGTACTTC
CDR3aa: CASSFLQTGLRHEQYF
v_gene: TRBV28
d_gene: -
j_gene: TRBJ2-7
abundance: -

CDR3nt: TGCGCCAGCAGCTGGAGGGGACAGCTCTCCTACGAGCAGTACTTC
CDR3aa: CASSWRGQLSYEQYF
v_gene: TRBV5-1
d_gene: -
j_gene: TRBJ2-7
abundance: -

CDR3nt: TGTGCCAGCAGCTTAAGGGTTAGCGGGAGTTCGACAGATACGCAGTATTTT
CDR3aa: CASSLRVSGSSTDTQYF
v_gene: TRBV7-3
d_gene: TRBD2
j_gene: TRBJ2-3
abundance: -

CDR3nt: TGTGCCAGTAGTATAGAAGTCACAGGCAATCAGCCCCAGCATTTT
CDR3aa: CASSIEVTGNQPQHF
v_gene: TRBV19
d_gene: -
j_gene: TRBJ1-5
abundance: -

CDR3nt: TGTGCTGCCGGCAGTGAGGGAGGTAACACCGGGGAGCTGTTTTTT
CDR3aa: CAAGSEGGNTGELFF
v_gene: TRBV6-5
d_gene: -
j_gene: TRBJ2-2
abundance: -

CDR3nt: TGTGCCAGCTCACCTGGAACGGGCCCGAGAGGGTCACCCCTCCACTTT
CDR3aa: CASSPGTGPRGSPLHF
v_gene: TRBV18
d_gene: -
j_gene: TRBJ1-6
abundance: -

CDR3nt: TGTGCCAGCTCACCTAGGGACAGGGGATATGGCTACACCTTC
CDR3aa: CASSPRDRGYGYTF
v_gene: TRBV18
d_gene: TRBD1
j_gene: TRBJ1-2
abundance: -

CDR3nt: TGCGCCAGCAGCTCCGGACTAGCGCTCACCTCGGGAAATGAGCAGTTCTTC
CDR3aa: CASSSGLALTSGNEQFF
v_gene: TRBV5-1
d_gene: TRBD2
j_gene: TRBJ2-1
abundance: -

CDR3nt: TGCGCCAGCAGGACAGGACAGGCCCGTAACACAGATACGCAGTATTTT
CDR3aa: CASRTGQARNTDTQYF
v_gene: TRBV5-1
d_gene: TRBD1
j_gene: TRBJ2-3
abundance: few

CDR3nt: TGTGCCAGCTCACAAACAGGGGGGGGGCCCCAGCATTTT
CDR3aa: CASSQTGGGPQHF
v_gene: TRBV18
d_gene: TRBD1
j_gene: TRBJ1-5
abundance: -